The clone carrying this TCR beta chain was picked up many times. The target antigen is unknown. The sample is drawn from a study of early T cells in non-severe SARS-CoV-2 infection. Study information: Whole-blood bulk RNA, unsorted, was sequenced, and chains were unpaired.

This CDR3 region has 13 residues. Trimming shortened V by 3 bases and J by 6 bases, and 11 bases separated the two germline ends. CDR1 is DFQATT, CDR2 SNEGSKA, per germline (reference sequence). Study results and caveats: Lookups in VDJdb leaned toward anti-spike CD8 responses and missed private and CD4 specificities.

Attachment of unique molecular identifiers was made to individual cDNA molecules. TCRdb re-derived calls from the 5' RACE reads in MiXCR, one entry per CDR3 protein. Found here are 55,000 to 80,000 distinct CDR3 sequences, 10% to 15% of them singletons; the top ten hold more than 1.2%. This TCR came from an adult who was a healthcare worker with PCR-confirmed SARS-CoV-2 infection or an uninfected control (not recorded which). The chain combines TRBV20-1 with TRBJ2-2, with D tentatively TRBD1 or TRBD2 (5 bases each). Sequencing used whole blood, obtained at baseline. The chain's CDR3 is CSASSGRAGELFF. CDR3 nucleotides: TGCAGTGCTAGTTCAGGGCGGGCCGGGGAGCTGTTTTTT.